This T cell receptor (beta chain) was observed in a study of T cells in Graves' hyperthyroidism and ophthalmopathy. In this sample, this clonotype turned up many times. RNA transcripts provided the source from which TCR beta CDR3 regions were amplified. The TCR CDR3 was amplified in a first-round RT-PCR using the HTBI primer set. TCRdb reprocessed the multiplex PCR reads with MiXCR, giving one entry per CDR3 protein. This table holds about 96,000 distinct CDR3 sequences, about 51% found once. Germline assignment: CDR1 SGDLS and CDR2 YYNGEE. CDR3 length: 15 amino acids. The V end lost 3 bases, the J end lost 4 bases, and 11 bases lay between the germline ends.

This sequence was found in a woman aged 40 to 49 with Graves' hyperthyroidism. The genes are TRBV9 and TRBJ2-6; no reliable D call. Sequenced sample: blood. This chain's CDR3 is CASSAWVSGANVLTF. CDR3 DNA sequence: TGTGCCAGCAGCGCCTGGGTTTCCGGGGCCAACGTCCTGACTTTC.